These T cell receptor beta chains were read from a single sample in a study of Ad26.COV2.S vaccination and SARS-CoV-2 variants. Assay used: immunoSEQ multiplex PCR; TCRdb lists only in-frame clones, some missing. The sample includes some 180,000 clones, around nine tenths seen only once; the top ten take around 6.3%. The input for sequencing was peripheral blood, taken after recovery from COVID-19. All receptors derive from a human donor who had recovered from COVID-19. Both conserved end residues are part of each CDR3. A D gene is named only where the DNA matches it firmly. Clone size appears in some rows only: once, few, many, or a class for an expanded clone.

.	few	TRBJ2-3	TRBV29-1	13	CSVKGLGGDTQYF	TGCAGCGTTAAAGGACTGGGAGGAGATACGCAGTATTTT
TRBD1	.	TRBJ2-7	TRBV19	14	CASRRTGGSYEQYF	TGTGCCAGTAGAAGGACAGGGGGGAGCTACGAGCAGTACTTC
.	once	TRBJ1-1	TRBV20-1	11	CSGWRNTEAFF	TGCAGTGGTTGGAGGAACACTGAAGCTTTCTTT
.	.	TRBJ1-1	TRBV27	17	CASIVQEAKLRNTEAFF	TGTGCCAGCATCGTGCAAGAGGCCAAATTAAGGAACACTGAAGCTTTCTTT
.	.	TRBJ2-3	TRBV6-5	16	CASSYSIQGSTDTQYF	TGTGCCAGCAGTTACTCAATTCAGGGAAGCACAGATACGCAGTATTTT
.	.	TRBJ1-3	TRBV5-1	18	CASSLELGPKLSGNTIYF	TGCGCCAGCAGCCTTGAATTAGGTCCCAAACTCTCTGGAAACACCATATATTTT
.	.	TRBJ2-2	TRBV27	12	CASSSPPGELFF	TGTGCCAGCAGTTCCCCCCCCGGGGAGCTGTTTTTT
TRBD1	.	TRBJ1-1	TRBV27	15	CASSPGDRGIPEAFF	TGTGCCAGCAGCCCAGGGGACAGGGGGATACCTGAAGCTTTCTTT
.	once	TRBJ2-5	TRBV5-1	15	CASSLDYLYKETQYF	TGCGCCAGCAGCTTGGATTACCTTTACAAAGAGACCCAGTACTTC
.	.	TRBJ1-4	TRBV12-1	13	CASSFAGIEKLFF	TGTGCCAGCAGCTTTGCGGGGATTGAAAAACTGTTTTTT
.	.	TRBJ1-2	TRBV28	14	CASSSDSNNYGYTF	TGTGCCAGCAGTTCCGACAGCAATAACTATGGCTACACCTTC
.	.	TRBJ2-1	TRBV29-1	12	CSVSLGGNEQFF	TGCAGCGTGTCTCTGGGGGGCAATGAGCAGTTCTTC
TRBD1	.	TRBJ1-4	TRBV2	15	CASRTFGDRAKKLFF	TGTGCCAGCAGAACCTTCGGGGACAGGGCAAAAAAACTGTTTTTT
.	once	TRBJ2-6	TRBV30	19	CAWRIAGPPIGTGANVLTF	TGTGCCTGGCGAATCGCCGGGCCCCCCATCGGGACTGGGGCCAACGTCCTGACTTTC
.	.	TRBJ2-2	TRBV2	15	CASSERTTETGELFF	TGTGCCAGCAGTGAACGGACGACAGAAACCGGGGAGCTGTTTTTT